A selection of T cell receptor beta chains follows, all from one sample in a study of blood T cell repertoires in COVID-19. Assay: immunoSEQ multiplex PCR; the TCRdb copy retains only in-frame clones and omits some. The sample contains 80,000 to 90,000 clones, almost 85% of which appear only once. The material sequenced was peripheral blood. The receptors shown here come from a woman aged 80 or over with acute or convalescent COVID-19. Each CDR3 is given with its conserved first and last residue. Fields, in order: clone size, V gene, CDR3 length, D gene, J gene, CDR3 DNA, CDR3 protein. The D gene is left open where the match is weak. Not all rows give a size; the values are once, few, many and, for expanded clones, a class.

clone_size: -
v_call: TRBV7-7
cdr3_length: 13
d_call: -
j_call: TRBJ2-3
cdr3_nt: TGTGCCAGCGCCGCGCACCGCACAGATACGCAGTATTTT
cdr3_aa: CASAAHRTDTQYF

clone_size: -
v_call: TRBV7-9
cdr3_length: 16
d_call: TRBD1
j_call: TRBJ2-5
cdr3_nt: TGTGCCAGCAGCTTAGTCCTCGGGACAGATTCGGAGACCCAGTACTTC
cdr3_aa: CASSLVLGTDSETQYF

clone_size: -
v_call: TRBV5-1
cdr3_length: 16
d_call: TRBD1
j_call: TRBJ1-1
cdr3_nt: TGCGCCAGCAGCTTGTCCCTGACAGGGTTGAACACTGAAGCTTTCTTT
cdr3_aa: CASSLSLTGLNTEAFF

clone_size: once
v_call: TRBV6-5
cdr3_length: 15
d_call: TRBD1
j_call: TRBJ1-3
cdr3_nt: TGTGCCAGCAGGGCGACAGGGCGAACTGGAAACACCATATATTTT
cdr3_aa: CASRATGRTGNTIYF

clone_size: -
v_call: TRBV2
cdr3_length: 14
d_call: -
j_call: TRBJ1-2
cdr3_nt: TGTGCCAGCAGCTCGGGTCTCCAATCATATGGCTACACCTTC
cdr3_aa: CASSSGLQSYGYTF

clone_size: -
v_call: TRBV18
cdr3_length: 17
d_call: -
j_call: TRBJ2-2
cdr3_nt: TGTGCCAGCTCACCAAACCTGGCGGCCGCGAACACCGGGGAGCTGTTTTTT
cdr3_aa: CASSPNLAAANTGELFF

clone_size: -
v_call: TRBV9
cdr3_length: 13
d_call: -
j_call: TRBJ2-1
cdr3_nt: TGTGCCAGCAGCAAATATCCCTACAATGAGCAGTTCTTC
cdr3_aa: CASSKYPYNEQFF

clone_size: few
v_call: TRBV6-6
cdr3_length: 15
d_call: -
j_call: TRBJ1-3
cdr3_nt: TGTGCCAGCGGCGAGGGCTACAACTCTGGAAACACCATATATTTT
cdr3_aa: CASGEGYNSGNTIYF

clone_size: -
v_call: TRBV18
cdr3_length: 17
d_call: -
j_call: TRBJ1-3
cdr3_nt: TGTGCCAGCTCACCGGCCGCGGGGGGGAGCTCTGGAAACACCATATATTTT
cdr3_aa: CASSPAAGGSSGNTIYF

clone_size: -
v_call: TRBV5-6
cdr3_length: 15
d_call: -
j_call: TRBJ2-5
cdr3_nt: TGTGCCAGCAGCTCGTTAAGGGGCAACCAAGAGACCCAGTACTTC
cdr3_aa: CASSSLRGNQETQYF

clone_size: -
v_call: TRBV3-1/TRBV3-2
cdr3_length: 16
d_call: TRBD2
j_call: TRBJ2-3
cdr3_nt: TGTGCCAGCAGCCAAGACCGCGGGAGCGGCACAGATACGCAGTATTTT
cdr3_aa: CASSQDRGSGTDTQYF

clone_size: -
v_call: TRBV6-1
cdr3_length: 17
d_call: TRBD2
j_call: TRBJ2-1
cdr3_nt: TGTGCCAGCACTGAGCGGGGGGCCACCAAAAATGACAATGAGCAGTTCTTC
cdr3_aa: CASTERGATKNDNEQFF

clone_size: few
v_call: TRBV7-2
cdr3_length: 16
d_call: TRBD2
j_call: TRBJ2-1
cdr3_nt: TGTGCCAGCAGCTTTCGGGGGGACCCCCCCTACAATGAGCAGTTCTTC
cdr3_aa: CASSFRGDPPYNEQFF

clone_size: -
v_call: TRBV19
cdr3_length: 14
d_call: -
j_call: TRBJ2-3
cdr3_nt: TGTGCCAGTAGTGTATCCTCTAGCACAGATACGCAGTATTTT
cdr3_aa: CASSVSSSTDTQYF

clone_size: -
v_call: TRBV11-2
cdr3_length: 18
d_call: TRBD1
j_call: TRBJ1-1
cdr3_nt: TGTGCCAGCAGTCCCCTCCGGACAGGGGGCGCGGTGAACACTGAAGCTTTCTTT
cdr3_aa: CASSPLRTGGAVNTEAFF

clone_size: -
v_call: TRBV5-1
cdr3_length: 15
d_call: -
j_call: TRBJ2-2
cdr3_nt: TGCGCCAGCAGCTTTAAGACAGGGAACACCGGGGAGCTGTTTTTT
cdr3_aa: CASSFKTGNTGELFF

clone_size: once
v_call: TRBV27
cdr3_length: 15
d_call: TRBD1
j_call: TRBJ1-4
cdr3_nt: TGTGCCAGCAGTTCCGGCCGACAGGGGAGGGAAAAACTGTTTTTT
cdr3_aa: CASSSGRQGREKLFF

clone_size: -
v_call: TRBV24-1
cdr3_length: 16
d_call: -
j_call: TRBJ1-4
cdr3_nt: TGTGCCACCAGTGATTTCGGGGAGGGGTTCGGTGAAAAACTGTTTTTT
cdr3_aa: CATSDFGEGFGEKLFF

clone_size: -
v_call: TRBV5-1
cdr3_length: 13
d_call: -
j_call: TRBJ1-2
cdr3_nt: TGCGCCAGCAGCTTGGCCGGGTCCTATGGCTACACCTTC
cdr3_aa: CASSLAGSYGYTF

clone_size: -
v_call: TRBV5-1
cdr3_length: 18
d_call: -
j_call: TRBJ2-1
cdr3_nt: TGCGCCAGCAGCTTGGGTAGCGACCGGAGAAGCTCCTACAATGAGCAGTTCTTC
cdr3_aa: CASSLGSDRRSSYNEQFF

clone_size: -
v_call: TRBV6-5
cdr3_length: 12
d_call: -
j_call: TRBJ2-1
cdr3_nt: TGTGCCAGCAGCCAGCGAGTAAATGAGCAGTTCTTC
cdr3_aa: CASSQRVNEQFF

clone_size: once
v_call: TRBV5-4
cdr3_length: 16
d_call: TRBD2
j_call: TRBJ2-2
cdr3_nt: TGTGCCAGCAGCTCTGGACTAGCGGGGGACACCGGGGAGCTGTTTTTT
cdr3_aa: CASSSGLAGDTGELFF

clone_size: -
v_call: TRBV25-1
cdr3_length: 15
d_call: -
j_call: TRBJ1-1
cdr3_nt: TGTGCCAGCAGTGAATTCGGGACACTGAACACTGAAGCTTTCTTT
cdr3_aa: CASSEFGTLNTEAFF

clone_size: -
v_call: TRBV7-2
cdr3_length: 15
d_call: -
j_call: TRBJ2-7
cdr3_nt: TGTGCCAGCAGCCCCGCACTCGCCGCTTCCTACGAGCAGTACTTC
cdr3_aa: CASSPALAASYEQYF

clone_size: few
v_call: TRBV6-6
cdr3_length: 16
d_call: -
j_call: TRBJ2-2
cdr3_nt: TGTGCCACCACCGCTACTGTAGCGACGAACACCGGGGAGCTGTTTTTT
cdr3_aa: CATTATVATNTGELFF

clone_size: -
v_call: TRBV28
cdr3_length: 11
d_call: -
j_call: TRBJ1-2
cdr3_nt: TGTGCCAGCAGCCTCAGGGAAGGCTACACCTTC
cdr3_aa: CASSLREGYTF

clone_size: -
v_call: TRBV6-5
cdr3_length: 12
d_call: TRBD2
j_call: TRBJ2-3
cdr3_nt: TGTGCCGGAAGAGCGGGGACAGATACGCAGTATTTT
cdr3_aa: CAGRAGTDTQYF

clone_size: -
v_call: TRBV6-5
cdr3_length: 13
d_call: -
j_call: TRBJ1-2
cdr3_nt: TGTGCCAGCAGGTTACAGGAGACATATGGCTACACCTTC
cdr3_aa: CASRLQETYGYTF

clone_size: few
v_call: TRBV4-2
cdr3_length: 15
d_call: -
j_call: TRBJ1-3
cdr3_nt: TGTGCCAGCAGCCAAGATCCACCAGGAGGAAACACCATATATTTT
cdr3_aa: CASSQDPPGGNTIYF

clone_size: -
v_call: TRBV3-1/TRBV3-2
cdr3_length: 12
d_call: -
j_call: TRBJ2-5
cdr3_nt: TGTGCCAGCAGCCAAGGAGCAGAGACCCAGTACTTC
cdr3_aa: CASSQGAETQYF

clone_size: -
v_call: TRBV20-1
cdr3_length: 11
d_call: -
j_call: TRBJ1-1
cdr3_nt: TGCAGTGCTAGCCAGACACTTGAAGCTTTCTTT
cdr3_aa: CSASQTLEAFF

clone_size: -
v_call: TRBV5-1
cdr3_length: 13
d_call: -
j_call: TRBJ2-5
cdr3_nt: TGCGCCAGCAGCTTGGGGTCGGAAGAGACCCAGTACTTC
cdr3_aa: CASSLGSEETQYF

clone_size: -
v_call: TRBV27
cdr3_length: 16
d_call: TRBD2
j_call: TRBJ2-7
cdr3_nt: TGTGCCACGCGTTCCGGGACTAGCGGAAACTCCTACGAGCAGTACTTC
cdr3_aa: CATRSGTSGNSYEQYF

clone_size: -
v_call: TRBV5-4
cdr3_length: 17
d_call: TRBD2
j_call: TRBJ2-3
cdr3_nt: TGTGCCAGCAGCTTGGGCCCTCTAGCGGGTAGCACAGATACGCAGTATTTT
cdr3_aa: CASSLGPLAGSTDTQYF

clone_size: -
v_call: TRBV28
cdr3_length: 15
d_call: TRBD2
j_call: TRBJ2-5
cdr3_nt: TGTGCCAGCAGTCACCCCACGGGAGGGGTGGAGACCCAGTACTTC
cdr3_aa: CASSHPTGGVETQYF

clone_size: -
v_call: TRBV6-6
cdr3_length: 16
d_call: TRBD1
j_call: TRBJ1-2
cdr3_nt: TGTGCCAGCAGTTCTCTGGGACAGGGCTTCTCCTATGGCTACACCTTC
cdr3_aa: CASSSLGQGFSYGYTF

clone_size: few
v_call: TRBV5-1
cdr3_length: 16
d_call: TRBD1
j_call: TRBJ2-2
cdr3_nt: TGCGCCAGCAGCTTGGGGACAGGGACGAACACCGGGGAGCTGTTTTTT
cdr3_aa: CASSLGTGTNTGELFF

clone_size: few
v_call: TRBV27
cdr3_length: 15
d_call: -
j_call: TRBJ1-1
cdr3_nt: TGTGCCAGCAGTGAATACGGGACAACGAACACTGAAGCTTTCTTT
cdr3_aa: CASSEYGTTNTEAFF

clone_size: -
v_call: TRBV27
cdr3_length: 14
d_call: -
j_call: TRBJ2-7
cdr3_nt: TGTGCCAGCAGTCCGGGTCCATCCCCCTACGAGCAGTACTTC
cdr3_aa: CASSPGPSPYEQYF

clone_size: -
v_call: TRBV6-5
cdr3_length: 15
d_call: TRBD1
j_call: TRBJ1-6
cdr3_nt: TGTGCCAGCAGCGAGGGGGCGAGGTATAATTCACCCCTCCACTTT
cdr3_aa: CASSEGARYNSPLHF

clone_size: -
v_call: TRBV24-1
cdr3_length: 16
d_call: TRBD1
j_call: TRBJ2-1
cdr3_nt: TGTGCCACCAGTGCAAACCGGGACAGCGCCTACAATGAGCAGTTCTTC
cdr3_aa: CATSANRDSAYNEQFF

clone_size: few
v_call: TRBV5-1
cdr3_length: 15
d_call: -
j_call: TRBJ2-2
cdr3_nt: TGCGCCAGCAGCCGGACTCTCTCGAACACCGGGGAGCTGTTTTTT
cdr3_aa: CASSRTLSNTGELFF

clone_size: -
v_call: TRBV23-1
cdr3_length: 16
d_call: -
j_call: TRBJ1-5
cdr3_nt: TGCGCCAGCAGTCCGATCCGGGACACACGCAATCAGCCCCAGCATTTT
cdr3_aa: CASSPIRDTRNQPQHF

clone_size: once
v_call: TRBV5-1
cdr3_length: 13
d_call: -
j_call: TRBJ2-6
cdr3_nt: TGCGCCAGCCTAGAGGCTGGGGCCAACGTCCTGACTTTC
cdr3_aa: CASLEAGANVLTF

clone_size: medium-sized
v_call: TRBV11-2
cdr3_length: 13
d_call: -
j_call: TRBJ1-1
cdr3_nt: TGTGCCAGCACTAGGGGGGGTGGAACTGAAGCTTTCTTT
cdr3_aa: CASTRGGGTEAFF

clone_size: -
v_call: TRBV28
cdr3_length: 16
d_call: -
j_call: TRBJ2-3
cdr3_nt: TGTGCCAGCAGTTTACTCGGGACACCTCGCACAGATACGCAGTATTTT
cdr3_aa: CASSLLGTPRTDTQYF

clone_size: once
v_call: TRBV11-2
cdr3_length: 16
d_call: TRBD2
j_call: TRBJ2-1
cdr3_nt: TGTGCCAGCAGCTTAGAAGGCGGGAGGGGGTACAATGAGCAGTTCTTC
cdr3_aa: CASSLEGGRGYNEQFF

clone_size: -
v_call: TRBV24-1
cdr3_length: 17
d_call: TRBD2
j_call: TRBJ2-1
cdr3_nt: TGTGCCACCAGTGATTTTGGAACTAGCGGGTCCTACAATGAGCAGTTCTTC
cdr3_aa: CATSDFGTSGSYNEQFF

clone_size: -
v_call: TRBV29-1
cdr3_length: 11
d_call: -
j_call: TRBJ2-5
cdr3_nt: TGCAGCGTTGATAGGGGTCAGACCCAGTACTTC
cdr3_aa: CSVDRGQTQYF

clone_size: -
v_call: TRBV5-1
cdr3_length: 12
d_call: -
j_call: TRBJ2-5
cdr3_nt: TGCGCCAGCAGCCGGGGACAAGAGACCCAGTACTTC
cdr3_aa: CASSRGQETQYF

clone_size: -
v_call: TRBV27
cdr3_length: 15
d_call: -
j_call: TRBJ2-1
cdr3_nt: TGTGCCAGCAGTTTTGCGGGGAGGAGCTACAATGAGCAGTTCTTC
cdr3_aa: CASSFAGRSYNEQFF

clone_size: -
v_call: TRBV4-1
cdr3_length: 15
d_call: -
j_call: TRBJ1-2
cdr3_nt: TGCGCCAGCAGCCAAGATCAGCGTACAACTTATGGCTACACCTTC
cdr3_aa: CASSQDQRTTYGYTF